The entry below gives a single T cell receptor beta chain sequence along with its context. What it recognizes is unknown. This sample is drawn from a study of human T cells and chemical hapten exposure. On the study more broadly: In the sensitization step, 2% DPC was placed on about 2 cm by about 2 cm of upper inner arm skin.

In the source study's methods: Per sample, the median was around 100,000 TCRs, with values from roughly 25,000 to 750,000. Via MiXCR, TCRdb re-called the RACE reads, giving one row per CDR3 protein. The V and J calls were determined by TCRdb, not by the authors. Among some 91,000 distinct CDR3 sequences listed, 27% were seen once. CDR3 length: 16 residues. CDR1 is SGHAT, CDR2 FQNNGV, per germline. Trimming removed 2 bases from V and 4 bases from J; junction bases left unmatched: 6. Points from the study as a whole: With regard to DPC sensitization, TCRs above 1 in 1000 frequency did not change.

Regarding time point: patch test 3, about 24 weeks after DPC sensitization. Regarding treatment: therapeutic diphenylcyclopropenone sensitization with weekly scalp DPC. Whole blood, unfractionated, served as the material for total RNA extraction. The clonotype was recovered from a man aged 40-49 years with alopecia areata. Some clones in this sample may be carry-over from other donors' samples. J is TRBJ2-2 and V is TRBV11-2, with 8 bases lining up with TRBD1. The sample was whole blood, taken in connection with sensitization to the hapten diphenylcyclopropenone (DPC). The CDR3 spells CASSLRQGIRTGELFF. In nucleotides, the CDR3 is TGTGCCAGCAGCTTACGACAGGGGATCCGCACCGGGGAGCTGTTTTTT.